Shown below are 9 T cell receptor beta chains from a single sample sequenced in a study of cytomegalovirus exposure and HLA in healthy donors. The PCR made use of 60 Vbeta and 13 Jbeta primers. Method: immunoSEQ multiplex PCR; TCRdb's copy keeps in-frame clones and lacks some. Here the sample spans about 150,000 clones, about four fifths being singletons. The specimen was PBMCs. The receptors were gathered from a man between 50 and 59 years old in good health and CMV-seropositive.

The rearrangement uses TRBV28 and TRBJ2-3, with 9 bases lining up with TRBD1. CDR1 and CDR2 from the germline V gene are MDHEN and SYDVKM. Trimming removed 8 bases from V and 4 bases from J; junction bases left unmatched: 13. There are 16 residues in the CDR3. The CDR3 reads CASQSTGTGLPDTQYF. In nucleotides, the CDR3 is TGTGCCAGCCAGTCGACCGGGACAGGGCTCCCAGATACGCAGTATTTT.

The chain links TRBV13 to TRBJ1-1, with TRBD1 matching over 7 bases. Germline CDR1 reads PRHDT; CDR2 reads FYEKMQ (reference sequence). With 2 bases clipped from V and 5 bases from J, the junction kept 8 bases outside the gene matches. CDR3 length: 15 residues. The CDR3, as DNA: TGTGCCAGCAGCTTAAGTAGGGGGCAGGGTACTGAAGCTTTCTTT. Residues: CASSLSRGQGTEAFF.

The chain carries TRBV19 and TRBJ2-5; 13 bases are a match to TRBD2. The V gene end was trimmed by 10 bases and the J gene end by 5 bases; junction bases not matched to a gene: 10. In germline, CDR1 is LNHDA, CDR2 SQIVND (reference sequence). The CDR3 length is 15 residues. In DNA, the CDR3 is TGTGCCACCGGACTAGCGGGAGCCCGTCGGGAGACCCAGTACTTC. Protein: CATGLAGARRETQYF.

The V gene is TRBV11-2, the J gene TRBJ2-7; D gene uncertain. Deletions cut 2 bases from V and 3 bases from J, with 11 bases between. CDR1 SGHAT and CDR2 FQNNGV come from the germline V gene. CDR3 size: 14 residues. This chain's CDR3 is CASSLSFPGYEQYF. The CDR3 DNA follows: TGTGCCAGCAGCTTATCGTTCCCCGGCTACGAGCAGTACTTC.

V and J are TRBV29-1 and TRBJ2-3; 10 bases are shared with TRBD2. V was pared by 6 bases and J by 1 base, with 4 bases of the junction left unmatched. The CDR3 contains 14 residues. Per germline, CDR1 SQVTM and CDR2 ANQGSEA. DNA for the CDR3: TGCAGCGTCATAGCGGGAGGCGGCACAGATACGCAGTATTTT. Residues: CSVIAGGGTDTQYF.

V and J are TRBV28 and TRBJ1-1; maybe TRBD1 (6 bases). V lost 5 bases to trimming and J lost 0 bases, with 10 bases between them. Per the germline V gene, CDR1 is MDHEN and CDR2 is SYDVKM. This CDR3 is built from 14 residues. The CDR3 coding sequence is TGTGCCAGCAGTCGGGGACAAGTGAACACTGAAGCTTTCTTT. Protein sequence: CASSRGQVNTEAFF. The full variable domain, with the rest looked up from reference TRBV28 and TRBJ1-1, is DVKVTQSSRYLVKRTGEKVFLECVQDMDHENMFWYRQDPGLGLRLIYFSYDVKMKEKGDIPEGYSVSREKKERFSLILESASTNQTSMYLCASSRGQVNTEAFFGQGTRLTVV.

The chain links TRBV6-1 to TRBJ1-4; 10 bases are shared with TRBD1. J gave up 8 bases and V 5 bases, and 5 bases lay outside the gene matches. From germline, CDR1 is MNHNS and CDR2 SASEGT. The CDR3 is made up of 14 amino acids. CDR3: CASSWKTGGEKLFF. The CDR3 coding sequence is TGTGCCAGCAGTTGGAAGACAGGGGGCGAAAAACTGTTTTTT.

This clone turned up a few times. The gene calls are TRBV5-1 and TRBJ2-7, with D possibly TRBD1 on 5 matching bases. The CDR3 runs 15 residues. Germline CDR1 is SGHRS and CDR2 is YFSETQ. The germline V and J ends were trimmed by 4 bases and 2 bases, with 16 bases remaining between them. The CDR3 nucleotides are TGCGCCAGCAGCCCTGGGGTAGGGGTTACCTACGAGCAGTACTTC. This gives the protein CASSPGVGVTYEQYF.

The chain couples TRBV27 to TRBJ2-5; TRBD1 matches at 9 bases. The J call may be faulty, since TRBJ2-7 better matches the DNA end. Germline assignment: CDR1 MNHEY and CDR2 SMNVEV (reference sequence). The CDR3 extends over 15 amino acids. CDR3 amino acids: CASSPWGQGSYEQYF. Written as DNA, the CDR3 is TGTGCCAGCAGTCCATGGGGACAGGGCTCCTACGAGCAGTACTTC.